The present entry profiles one TCR beta chain with its context. This sample is drawn from a study of sequential checkpoint blockade in melanoma. Study-level background: Arm A got nivolumab then ipilimumab; arm B the reverse, 1:1. Each arm's sequence ended with maintenance nivolumab.

The protocol was immunoSEQ multiplex PCR, while the TCRdb copy is restricted to in-frame clones and leaves out a portion. The data hold 4,000 to 5,000 clones, with around 70% observed a single time. Sample treatment: randomized to nivolumab then ipilimumab (arm A) or the reverse (arm B). DNA-damaging chemotherapy had not been given to any patient beforehand. Sorted cells were live CD3+CD8+, lacking CD19 and CD56, from PBMCs. Material: CD8+ T cells sorted from blood (inferred from file names), obtained from a patient given nivolumab and ipilimumab in sequence. The sequence was obtained from a human donor with melanoma.

The CDR3 region is CSVTGTSGGVSTDTQYF. The CDR3 nucleotides are TGCAGCGTTACCGGGACTAGCGGGGGGGTTAGCACAGATACGCAGTATTTT. This chain joins TRBV29-1 and TRBJ2-3, with 16 bases that match TRBD2. V was pared by 5 bases and J by 0 bases, with 5 bases of the junction left unmatched. This CDR3 contains 17 residues. Germline CDR1 is SQVTM and CDR2 is ANQGSEA.